This T cell receptor beta chain was documented in a study of blood T cell repertoires in COVID-19. Repertoires were generated with immunoSEQ multiplex PCR, while TCRdb's copy carries only in-frame clones and drops some. The sample shows 140,000 or so clones, roughly four fifths of them seen only once. Trimming cost V 1 base and J 2 bases; bases outside gene matches: 3. CDR1 is LGHNA and CDR2 is YSLEER in the germline V gene. The CDR3 is 15 residues long. The chain couples TRBV4-3 to TRBJ2-7, with 9 bases fitting TRBD1. The sequencing sample was made of PBMCs or T cells enriched from blood (not recorded which). This clonotype was sampled from a man between 50 and 59 years old who had recovered from COVID-19. CDR3 loop: CASSQGGTGTYEQYF. In DNA, the CDR3 is TGCGCCAGCAGCCAAGGTGGGACAGGGACCTACGAGCAGTACTTC.